This T cell receptor beta chain was found in a study of T-cell reconstitution after alpha-beta-depleted transplantation in children. Study conclusions and caveats: The origin of high day-60 TCRbeta diversity in some patients lay in surviving recipient T cells and thymic progenitors.

In its sample, this clonotype was seen a few times. Its matching antigen is unknown. From germline, CDR1 is MNHEY and CDR2 SVGAGI. The CDR3 runs 13 residues. V lost 0 bases to trimming and J lost 8 bases, with 10 bases between them. For TCRbeta, the library was prepared with unique molecular identifiers. TCRdb independently ran MiXCR on the PCR reads; one entry per CDR3 protein. Counted here are around 300,000 distinct CDR3 sequences, approximately 20% occurring once; the ten biggest clones make up roughly 11%. The sequencing used PBMCs, mostly from graft donor cells, collected 180 days after TCRalphabeta/CD19-depleted stem cell transplant. This rearrangement joins TRBV6-5 to TRBJ1-2, with D unclear. This TCR came from a male patient aged 10-17 years who had a stem cell transplant for acute lymphoblastic leukemia, so the T cells may come from the graft donor. CDR3 sequence (DNA): TGTGCCAGCAGTTACTCGAGGTCGGGGGGCTACACCTTC. Protein product: CASSYSRSGGYTF.